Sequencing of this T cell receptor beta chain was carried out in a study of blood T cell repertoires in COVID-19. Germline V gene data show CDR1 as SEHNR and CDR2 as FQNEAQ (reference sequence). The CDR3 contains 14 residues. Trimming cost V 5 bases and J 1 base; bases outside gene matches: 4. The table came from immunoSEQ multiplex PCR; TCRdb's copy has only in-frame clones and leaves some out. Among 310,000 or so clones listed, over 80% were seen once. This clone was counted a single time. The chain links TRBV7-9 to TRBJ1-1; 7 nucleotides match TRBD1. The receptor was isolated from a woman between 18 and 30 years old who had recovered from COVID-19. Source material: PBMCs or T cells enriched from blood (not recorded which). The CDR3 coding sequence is TGTGCCAGCAGCCCCCGACAGGGGAACACTGAAGCTTTCTTT. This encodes CASSPRQGNTEAFF.